The rows below give T cell receptor beta chains drawn from one sample of a study of human T cells and chemical hapten exposure. TCRdb re-derived calls from the RACE reads in MiXCR, one entry per CDR3 protein. This table has 62,000 or so distinct CDR3 sequences, 10% to 11% appearing once. Sequences were derived from whole blood, sampled in connection with sensitization to the hapten diphenylcyclopropenone (DPC). These receptors all stem from a woman aged 45-65 years with alopecia areata. Some clones in this sample may be carry-over from other donors' samples. Each CDR3 is given with its conserved first and last residue.

cdr3_aa: CASSPLEAYNEQFF
v_call: TRBV27
j_call: TRBJ2-1
cdr3_length: 14

cdr3_aa: CASSPGQGGNQPQHF
v_call: TRBV28
j_call: TRBJ1-5
cdr3_length: 15

cdr3_aa: CASSLVGGQADTQYF
v_call: TRBV11-2
j_call: TRBJ2-3
cdr3_length: 15

cdr3_aa: CASSSGPENQPQHF
v_call: TRBV12-3/TRBV12-4
j_call: TRBJ1-5
cdr3_length: 14

cdr3_aa: CATGDNTLQPQHF
v_call: TRBV6-6
j_call: TRBJ1-5
cdr3_length: 13

cdr3_aa: CASSQTGGNEQFF
v_call: TRBV18
j_call: TRBJ2-1
cdr3_length: 13

cdr3_aa: CASSLTENEQFF
v_call: TRBV7-3
j_call: TRBJ2-1
cdr3_length: 12

cdr3_aa: CASSLSGGPTDTQYF
v_call: TRBV27
j_call: TRBJ2-3
cdr3_length: 15

cdr3_aa: CASSTRSALEQYF
v_call: TRBV7-8
j_call: TRBJ2-7
cdr3_length: 13

cdr3_aa: CSALKREGRGQFF
v_call: TRBV20-1
j_call: TRBJ2-1
cdr3_length: 13

cdr3_aa: CASSVGQRYGYTF
v_call: TRBV9
j_call: TRBJ1-2
cdr3_length: 13

cdr3_aa: CASSQVSGNNEQFF
v_call: TRBV3-1
j_call: TRBJ2-1
cdr3_length: 14

cdr3_aa: CASSLGAGAQFF
v_call: TRBV7-9
j_call: TRBJ2-1
cdr3_length: 12

cdr3_aa: CASGGGDRTTDTQYF
v_call: TRBV12-5
j_call: TRBJ2-3
cdr3_length: 15

cdr3_aa: CASRSSLAGVRGTQYF
v_call: TRBV12-2
j_call: TRBJ2-5
cdr3_length: 16

cdr3_aa: CASSRRTGDGNQPQHF
v_call: TRBV7-2
j_call: TRBJ1-5
cdr3_length: 16

cdr3_aa: CASSAMDEQYF
v_call: TRBV7-2
j_call: TRBJ2-7
cdr3_length: 11

cdr3_aa: CASSTMGETQYF
v_call: TRBV18
j_call: TRBJ2-5
cdr3_length: 12

cdr3_aa: CSAPRLAGAYEQYF
v_call: TRBV20-1
j_call: TRBJ2-7
cdr3_length: 14

cdr3_aa: CASSQEDRGYEQYF
v_call: TRBV4-2
j_call: TRBJ2-7
cdr3_length: 14

cdr3_aa: CASSQDLTEGSTDTQYF
v_call: TRBV4-3
j_call: TRBJ2-3
cdr3_length: 17

cdr3_aa: CASSPPGLAGQKVEQFF
v_call: TRBV18
j_call: TRBJ2-1
cdr3_length: 17

cdr3_aa: CASSKTPATEAFF
v_call: TRBV11-3
j_call: TRBJ1-1
cdr3_length: 13

cdr3_aa: CASSPTGTSTDTQYF
v_call: TRBV3-1
j_call: TRBJ2-3
cdr3_length: 15

cdr3_aa: CASSFASIGETQYF
v_call: TRBV27
j_call: TRBJ2-5
cdr3_length: 14

cdr3_aa: CSVAGQNYEQYF
v_call: TRBV29-1
j_call: TRBJ2-7
cdr3_length: 12

cdr3_aa: CASSLESQKNTGELFF
v_call: TRBV7-3
j_call: TRBJ2-2
cdr3_length: 16

cdr3_aa: CASSFGPTGELFF
v_call: TRBV5-1
j_call: TRBJ2-2
cdr3_length: 13

cdr3_aa: CASSQLSGRLAATSSYNEQFF
v_call: TRBV2
j_call: TRBJ2-1
cdr3_length: 21

cdr3_aa: CSVSDRNTEAFF
v_call: TRBV29-1
j_call: TRBJ1-1
cdr3_length: 12

cdr3_aa: CASSDGRIINQPQHF
v_call: TRBV2
j_call: TRBJ1-5
cdr3_length: 15

cdr3_aa: CASSPRQEQYF
v_call: TRBV3-1
j_call: TRBJ2-7
cdr3_length: 11

cdr3_aa: CASSPNRVSGNTIYF
v_call: TRBV14
j_call: TRBJ1-3
cdr3_length: 15

cdr3_aa: CASSPLTSPRSSDTQYF
v_call: TRBV18
j_call: TRBJ2-3
cdr3_length: 17

cdr3_aa: CSAFQETQYF
v_call: TRBV20-1
j_call: TRBJ2-5
cdr3_length: 10